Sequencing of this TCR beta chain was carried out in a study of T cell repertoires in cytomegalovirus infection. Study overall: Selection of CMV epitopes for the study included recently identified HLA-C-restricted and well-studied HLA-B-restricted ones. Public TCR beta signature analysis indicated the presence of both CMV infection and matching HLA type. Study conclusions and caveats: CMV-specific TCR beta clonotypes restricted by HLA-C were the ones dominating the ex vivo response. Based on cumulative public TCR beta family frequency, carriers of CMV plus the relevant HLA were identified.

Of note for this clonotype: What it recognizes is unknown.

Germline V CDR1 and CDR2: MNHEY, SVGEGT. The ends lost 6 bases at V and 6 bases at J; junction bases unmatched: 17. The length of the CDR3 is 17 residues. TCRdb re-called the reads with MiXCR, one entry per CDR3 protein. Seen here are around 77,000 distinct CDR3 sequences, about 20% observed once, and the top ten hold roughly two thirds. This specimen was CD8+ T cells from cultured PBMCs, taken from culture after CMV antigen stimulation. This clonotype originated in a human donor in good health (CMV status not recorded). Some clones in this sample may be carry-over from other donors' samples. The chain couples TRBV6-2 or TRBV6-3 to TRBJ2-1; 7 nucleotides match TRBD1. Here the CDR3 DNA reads TGTGCCAGCAGCTTGGCCCCCTACAGGGGTTTGGCCAATGAGCAGTTCTTC. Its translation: CASSLAPYRGLANEQFF.